Here is one T cell receptor (beta chain) with its context. This record belongs to a study of OX40 agonist ivuxolimab in advanced cancers. Turning to the study itself: Patients received the agonistic anti-OX40 (CD134) antibody ivuxolimab. Head and neck, renal cell, melanoma or hepatocellular carcinoma were the cancers that dose-escalation patients had. Three patients responded partially, comprising one with hepatocellular carcinoma and two with cutaneous melanoma.

At baseline, cycle 4 day 1, and cycle 7 day 1, blood was sampled. TCRdb's table, derived via immunoSEQ multiplex PCR, lists solely in-frame clones and lacks some. The profile shows approximately 58,000 clones, approximately 84% of them singletons. The CDR3 sequence is 15 residues long. Per the germline V gene, CDR1 is SGHTA and CDR2 is FQGTGA. The V and J ends lost 2 bases and 1 base respectively, with 12 bases between them. The sample consisted of CD4+ or CD8+ T cells sorted from blood, taken in a trial of the OX40 agonist ivuxolimab. This chain connects TRBV7-3 to TRBJ2-7; D may be TRBD2 (6 bases). This TCR was recovered from an adult with an advanced solid tumor such as melanoma, head and neck, liver or kidney cancer. The CDR3 bases are TGTGCCAGCAGCTTATACTGGACTACTTCCTACGAGCAGTACTTC. Translation gives CASSLYWTTSYEQYF.